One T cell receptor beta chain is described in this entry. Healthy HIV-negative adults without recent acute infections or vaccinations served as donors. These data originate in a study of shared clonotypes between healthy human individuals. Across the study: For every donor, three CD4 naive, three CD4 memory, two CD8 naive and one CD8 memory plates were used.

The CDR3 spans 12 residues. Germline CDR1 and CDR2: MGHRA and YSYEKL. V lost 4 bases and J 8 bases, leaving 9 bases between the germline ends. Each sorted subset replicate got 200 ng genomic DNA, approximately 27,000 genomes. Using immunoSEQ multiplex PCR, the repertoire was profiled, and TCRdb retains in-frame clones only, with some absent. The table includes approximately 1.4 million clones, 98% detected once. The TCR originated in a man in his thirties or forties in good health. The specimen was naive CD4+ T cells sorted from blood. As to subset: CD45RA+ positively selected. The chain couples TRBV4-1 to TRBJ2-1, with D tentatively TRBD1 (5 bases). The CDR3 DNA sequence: TGCGCCAGCAGCCCCACAGGTCATGAGCAGTTCTTC. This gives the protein CASSPTGHEQFF.